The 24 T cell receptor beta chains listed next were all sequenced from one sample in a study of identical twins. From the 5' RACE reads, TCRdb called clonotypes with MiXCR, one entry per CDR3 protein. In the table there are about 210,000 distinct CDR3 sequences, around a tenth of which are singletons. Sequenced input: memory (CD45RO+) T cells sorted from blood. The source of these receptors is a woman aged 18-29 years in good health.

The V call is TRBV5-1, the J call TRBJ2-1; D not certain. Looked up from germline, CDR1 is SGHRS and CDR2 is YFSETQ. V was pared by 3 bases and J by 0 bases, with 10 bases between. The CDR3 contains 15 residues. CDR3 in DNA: TGCGCCAGCAGCTCCGCCACCGCCTCCTACAATGAGCAGTTCTTC. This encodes CASSSATASYNEQFF. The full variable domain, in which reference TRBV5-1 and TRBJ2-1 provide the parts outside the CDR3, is KAGVTQTPRYLIKTRGQQVTLSCSPISGHRSVSWYQQTPGQGLQFLFEYFSETQRNKGNFPGRFSGRQFSNSRSEMNVSTLELGDSALYLCASSSATASYNEQFFGPGTRLTVL.

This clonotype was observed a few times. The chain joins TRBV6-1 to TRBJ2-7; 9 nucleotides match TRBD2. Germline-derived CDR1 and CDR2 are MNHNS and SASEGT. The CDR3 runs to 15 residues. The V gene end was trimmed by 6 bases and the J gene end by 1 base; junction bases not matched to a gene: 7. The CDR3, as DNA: TGTGCCAGCAGCCCCCTAGCGGGATCTTCCTACGAGCAGTACTTC. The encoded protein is CASSPLAGSSYEQYF.

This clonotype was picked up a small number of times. The CDR3: CSASNRGMNTEAFF. The CDR3 DNA reads as TGCAGTGCTAGTAACAGGGGAATGAACACTGAAGCTTTCTTT. The genes are TRBV20-1 and TRBJ1-1; 7 positions agree with TRBD1. From germline, CDR1 is DFQATT and CDR2 SNEGSKA (reference sequence). V lost 3 bases, J lost 0 bases, and 4 bases stayed unmatched. There are 14 residues in the CDR3.

This CDR3 is CASSPWGNEQYF. The CDR3 bases are TGTGCCAGCAGCCCGTGGGGGAACGAGCAGTACTTC. V usage is TRBV3-1 and J usage is TRBJ2-7; the D gene could be TRBD1 or TRBD2 (5 bases each). CDR1 LGHDT and CDR2 YNNKEL come from the germline V gene (reference sequence). The CDR3 consists of 12 residues. With 4 bases removed from V and 5 bases from J, the gap between germline ends came to 9 bases.

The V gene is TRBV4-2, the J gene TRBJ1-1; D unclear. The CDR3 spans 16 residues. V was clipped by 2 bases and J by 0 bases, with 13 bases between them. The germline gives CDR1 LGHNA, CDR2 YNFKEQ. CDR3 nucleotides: TGTGCCAGCAGCCAACCCTCGATGGGCATGAACACTGAAGCTTTCTTT. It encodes CASSQPSMGMNTEAFF.

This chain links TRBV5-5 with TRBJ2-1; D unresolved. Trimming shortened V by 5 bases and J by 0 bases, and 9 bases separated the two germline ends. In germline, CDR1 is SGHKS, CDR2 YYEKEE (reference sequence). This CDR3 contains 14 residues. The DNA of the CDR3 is TGTGCCAGCAGTCCAAAGAGCTCCTACAATGAGCAGTTCTTC. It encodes CASSPKSSYNEQFF. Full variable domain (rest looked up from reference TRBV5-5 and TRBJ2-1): DAGVTQSPTHLIKTRGQQVTLRCSPISGHKSVSWYQQVLGQGPQFIFQYYEKEERGRGNFPDRFSARQFPNYSSELNVNALLLGDSALYLCASSPKSSYNEQFFGPGTRLTVL.

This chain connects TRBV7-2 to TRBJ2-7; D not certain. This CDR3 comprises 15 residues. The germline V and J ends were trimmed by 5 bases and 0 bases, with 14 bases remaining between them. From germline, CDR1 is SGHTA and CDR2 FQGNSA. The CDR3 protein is CASSLPYRSSYEQYF. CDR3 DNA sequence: TGTGCCAGCAGCCTACCTTATAGGAGCTCCTACGAGCAGTACTTC.

CDR3 loop: CASRKGTGNSPLHF. CDR3 DNA: TGTGCCAGCAGGAAAGGGACGGGAAATTCACCCCTCCACTTT. The rearrangement joins TRBV12-3 or TRBV12-4 to TRBJ1-6; maybe TRBD1 (5 bases). The germline V and J ends were trimmed by 6 bases and 7 bases, with 13 bases remaining between them. The CDR3 covers 14 residues.

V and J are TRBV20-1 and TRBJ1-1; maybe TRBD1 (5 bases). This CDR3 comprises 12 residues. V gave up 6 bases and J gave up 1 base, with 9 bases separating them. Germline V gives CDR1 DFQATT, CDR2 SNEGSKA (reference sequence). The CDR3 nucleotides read TGCAGTGCACTGGGGGGGAACACTGAAGCTTTCTTT. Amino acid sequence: CSALGGNTEAFF.

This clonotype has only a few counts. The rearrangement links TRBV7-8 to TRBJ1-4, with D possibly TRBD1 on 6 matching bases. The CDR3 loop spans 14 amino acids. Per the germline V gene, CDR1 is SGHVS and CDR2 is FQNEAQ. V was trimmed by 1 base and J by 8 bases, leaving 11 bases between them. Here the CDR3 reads CASSLVAGEEKLFF. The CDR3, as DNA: TGTGCCAGCAGCTTAGTGGCAGGGGAGGAAAAACTGTTTTTT.

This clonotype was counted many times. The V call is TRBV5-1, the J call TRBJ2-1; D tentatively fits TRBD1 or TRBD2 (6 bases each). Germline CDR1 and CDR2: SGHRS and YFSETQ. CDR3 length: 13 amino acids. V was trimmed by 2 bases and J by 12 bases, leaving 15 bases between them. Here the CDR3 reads CASSFDSGARQFF. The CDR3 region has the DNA TGCGCCAGCAGCTTTGATTCGGGGGCACGGCAGTTCTTC.

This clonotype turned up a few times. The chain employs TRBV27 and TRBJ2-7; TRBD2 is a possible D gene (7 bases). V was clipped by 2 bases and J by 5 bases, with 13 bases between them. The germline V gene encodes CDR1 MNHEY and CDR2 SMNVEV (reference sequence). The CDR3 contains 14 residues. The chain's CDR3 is CASSLTGAGDEQYF. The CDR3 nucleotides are TGTGCCAGCAGTTTAACGGGGGCGGGGGACGAGCAGTACTTC.

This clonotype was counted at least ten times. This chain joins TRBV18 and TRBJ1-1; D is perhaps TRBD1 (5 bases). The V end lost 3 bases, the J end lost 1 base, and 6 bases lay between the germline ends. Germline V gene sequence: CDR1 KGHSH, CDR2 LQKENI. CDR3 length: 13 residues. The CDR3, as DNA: TGTGCCAGCTCACCGGGGCCGAACACTGAAGCTTTCTTT. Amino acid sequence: CASSPGPNTEAFF.

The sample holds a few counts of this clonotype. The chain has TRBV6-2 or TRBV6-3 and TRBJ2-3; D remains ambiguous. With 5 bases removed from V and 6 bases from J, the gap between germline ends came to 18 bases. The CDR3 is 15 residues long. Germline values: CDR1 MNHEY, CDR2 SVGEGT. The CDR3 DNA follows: TGTGCCAGCAGTCCCAACTACTCGGACGGGGATACGCAGTATTTT. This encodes CASSPNYSDGDTQYF.

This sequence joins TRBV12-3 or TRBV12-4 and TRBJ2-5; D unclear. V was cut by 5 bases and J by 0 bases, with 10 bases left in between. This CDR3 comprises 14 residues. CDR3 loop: CASSPTSYQETQYF. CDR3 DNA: TGTGCCAGCAGTCCAACTTCGTACCAAGAGACCCAGTACTTC.

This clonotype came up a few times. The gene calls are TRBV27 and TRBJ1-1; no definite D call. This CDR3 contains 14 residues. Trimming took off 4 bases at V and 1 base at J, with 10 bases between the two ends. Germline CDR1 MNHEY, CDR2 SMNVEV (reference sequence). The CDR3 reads CASSYSGPNTEAFF. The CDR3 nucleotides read TGTGCCAGCAGTTATTCCGGGCCGAACACTGAAGCTTTCTTT.

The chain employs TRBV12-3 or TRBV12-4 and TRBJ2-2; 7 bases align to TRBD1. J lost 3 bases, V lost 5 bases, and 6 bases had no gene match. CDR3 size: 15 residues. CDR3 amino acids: CASSPQGQYTGELFF. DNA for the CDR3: TGTGCCAGCAGTCCCCAGGGACAGTACACCGGGGAGCTGTTTTTT.

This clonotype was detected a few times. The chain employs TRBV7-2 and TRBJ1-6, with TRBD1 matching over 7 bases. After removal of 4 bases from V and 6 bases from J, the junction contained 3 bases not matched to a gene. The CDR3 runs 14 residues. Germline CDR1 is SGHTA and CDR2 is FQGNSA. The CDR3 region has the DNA TGTGCCAGCAGCTATGACAGGGCTAATTCACCCCTCCACTTT. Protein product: CASSYDRANSPLHF.

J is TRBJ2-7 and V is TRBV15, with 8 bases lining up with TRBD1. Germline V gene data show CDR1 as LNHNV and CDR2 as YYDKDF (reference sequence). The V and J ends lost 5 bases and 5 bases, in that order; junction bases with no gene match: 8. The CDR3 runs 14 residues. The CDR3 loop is CATSPDREEDEQYF. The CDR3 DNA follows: TGTGCCACCAGCCCGGACAGGGAAGAGGACGAGCAGTACTTC. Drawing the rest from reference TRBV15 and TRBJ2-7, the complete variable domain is DAMVIQNPRYQVTQFGKPVTLSCSQTLNHNVMYWYQQKSSQAPKLLFHYYDKDFNNEADTPDNFQSRRPNTSFCFLDIRSPGLGDTAMYLCATSPDREEDEQYFGPGTRLTVT.

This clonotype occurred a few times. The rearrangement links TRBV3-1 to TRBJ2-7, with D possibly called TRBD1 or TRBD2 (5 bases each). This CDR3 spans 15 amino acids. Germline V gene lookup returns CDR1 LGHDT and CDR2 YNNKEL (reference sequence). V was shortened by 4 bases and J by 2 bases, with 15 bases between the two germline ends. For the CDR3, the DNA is TGTGCCAGCAGCCTACGTGGGGCGGGCCCCTACGAGCAGTACTTC. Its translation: CASSLRGAGPYEQYF.

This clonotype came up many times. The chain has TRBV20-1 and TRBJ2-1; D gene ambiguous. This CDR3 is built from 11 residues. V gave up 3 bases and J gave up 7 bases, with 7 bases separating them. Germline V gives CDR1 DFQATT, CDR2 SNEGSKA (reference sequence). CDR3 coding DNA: TGCAGTGCTAGTCATTTAAATGAGCAGTTCTTC. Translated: CSASHLNEQFF.

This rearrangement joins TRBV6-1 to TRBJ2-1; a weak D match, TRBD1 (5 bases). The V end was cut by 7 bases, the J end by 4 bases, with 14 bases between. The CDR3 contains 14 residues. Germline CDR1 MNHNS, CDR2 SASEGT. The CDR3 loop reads CASKGPIRYNEQFF. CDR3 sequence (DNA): TGTGCCAGCAAGGGGCCCATACGGTACAATGAGCAGTTCTTC.

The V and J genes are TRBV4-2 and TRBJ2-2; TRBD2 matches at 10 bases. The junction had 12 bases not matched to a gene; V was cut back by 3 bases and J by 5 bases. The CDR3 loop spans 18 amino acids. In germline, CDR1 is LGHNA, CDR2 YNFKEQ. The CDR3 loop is CASSQPRSGRGGTGELFF. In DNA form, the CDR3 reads TGTGCCAGCAGCCAGCCCCGGAGCGGGAGGGGAGGGACCGGGGAGCTGTTTTTT.

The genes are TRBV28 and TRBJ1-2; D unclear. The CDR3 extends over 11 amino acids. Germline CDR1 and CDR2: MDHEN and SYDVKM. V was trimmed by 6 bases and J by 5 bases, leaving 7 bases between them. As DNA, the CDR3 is TGTGCCAGCAGAAAACCTTATGGCTACACCTTC. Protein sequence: CASRKPYGYTF.